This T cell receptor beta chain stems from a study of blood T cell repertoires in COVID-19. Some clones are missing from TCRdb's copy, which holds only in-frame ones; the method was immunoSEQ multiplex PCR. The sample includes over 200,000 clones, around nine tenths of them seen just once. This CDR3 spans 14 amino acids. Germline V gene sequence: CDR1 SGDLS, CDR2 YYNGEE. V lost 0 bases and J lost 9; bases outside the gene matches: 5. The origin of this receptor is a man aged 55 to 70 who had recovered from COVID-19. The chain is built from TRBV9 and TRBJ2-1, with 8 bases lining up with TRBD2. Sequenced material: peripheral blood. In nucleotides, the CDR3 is TGTGCCAGCAGCGTAGCTGGACTAGCCCGTGAGCAGTTCTTC. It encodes CASSVAGLAREQFF.